This entry concerns a single T cell receptor beta chain. The CDR3 runs to 14 residues. Per germline, CDR1 SGHAT and CDR2 FQNNGV. Trimming stripped 1 base from V and 7 bases from J, with 10 bases between. The data belong to a study of cytomegalovirus exposure and HLA in healthy donors. It was with 60 Vbeta and 13 Jbeta primers that the PCR ran. TCRdb's table, derived via immunoSEQ multiplex PCR, lists solely in-frame clones and lacks some. The top ten hold roughly 4.8% of the sample, which has roughly 88,000 clones, around three quarters seen once. This TCR derives from a man aged 25-40 years in good health and CMV-seropositive. This rearrangement joins TRBV11-2 to TRBJ2-2; D not resolved. The sample was PBMCs. The CDR3 loop is CASSLGSSGGELFF. Written as DNA, the CDR3 is TGTGCCAGCAGCTTAGGATCGTCGGGCGGGGAGCTGTTTTTT.